Described below is a single TCR beta chain sequence and its context. This sample stems from a study of blood T cell repertoires in COVID-19. The wider study: The United States, Italy and Spain supplied acute and convalescent COVID-19 samples.

The germline gives CDR1 SGDLS, CDR2 YYNGEE. This CDR3 spans 14 amino acids. With V trimmed by 3 bases and J by 0 bases, 2 bases remained unmatched. This table comes from immunoSEQ multiplex PCR, and its TCRdb copy is limited to in-frame clones, with some not included. In the table there are some 150,000 clones, roughly 80% of which are singletons. The receptor was derived from a woman aged 60-70 years with acute or convalescent COVID-19. The chain is built from TRBV9 and TRBJ2-5, with 7 positions matching TRBD2. Source material: peripheral blood. The CDR3 spells CASSAAGDQETQYF. CDR3 nucleotides: TGTGCCAGCAGCGCCGCGGGGGACCAAGAGACCCAGTACTTC.